This T cell receptor (beta chain) emerged from a study of T-cell memory formation after mild COVID-19. This clonotype has a handful of counts. MiXCR was run by TCRdb on the 5' RACE reads, yielding one entry per CDR3 protein. The table includes tens of thousands of distinct CDR3 sequences, 5% to 7% detected once. The CDR3 runs 15 residues. V dropped 4 bases and J dropped 3; count of bases not matched to a gene: 5. CDR1 is LGHDT and CDR2 is YNNKEL in the germline V gene (reference sequence). The V and J genes are TRBV3-1 and TRBJ1-1; TRBD1 matches 10 bases. The clonotype originates from an adult who had mild COVID-19 (a few samples of this study predate the infection). Cell type and time point are not known. Input material: PBMCs or a T cell subset sorted from them (not recorded which). CDR3 DNA: TGTGCCAGCAGCCCTCCCGGGACAGGGGACACTGAAGCTTTCTTT. Amino acids: CASSPPGTGDTEAFF.